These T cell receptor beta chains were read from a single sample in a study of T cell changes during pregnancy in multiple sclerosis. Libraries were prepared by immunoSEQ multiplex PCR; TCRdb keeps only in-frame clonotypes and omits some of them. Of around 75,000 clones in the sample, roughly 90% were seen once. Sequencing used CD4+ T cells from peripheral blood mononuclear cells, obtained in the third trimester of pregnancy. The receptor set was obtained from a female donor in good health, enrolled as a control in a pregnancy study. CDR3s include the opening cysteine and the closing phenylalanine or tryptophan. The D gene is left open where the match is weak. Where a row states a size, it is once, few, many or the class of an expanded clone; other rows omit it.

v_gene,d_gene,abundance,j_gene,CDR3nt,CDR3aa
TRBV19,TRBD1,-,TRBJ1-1,TGTGCCAGTAACTCGGGACAGGGGGCTGAAGCTTTCTTT,CASNSGQGAEAFF
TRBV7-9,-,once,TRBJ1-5,TGTGCCAGCAGCTTTTCCCCGGGGGGCGGAAGTGATCAGCCCCAGCATTTT,CASSFSPGGGSDQPQHF
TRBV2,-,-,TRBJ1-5,TGTGCCAGCAGTACAAATCAGCCCCAGCATTTT,CASSTNQPQHF
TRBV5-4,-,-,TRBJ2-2,TGTGCCAGCAGCTTGGGGACTGGCACCGGGGAGCTGTTTTTT,CASSLGTGTGELFF
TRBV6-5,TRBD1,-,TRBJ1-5,TGTGCCAGCAGAGAAACAGGGGATCAGCCCCAGCATTTT,CASRETGDQPQHF
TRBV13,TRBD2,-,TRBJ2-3,TGTGCCAGCAGCTTAGGCCTAATTTTTGGGACTAGCGGGAATACGCAGTATTTT,CASSLGLIFGTSGNTQYF
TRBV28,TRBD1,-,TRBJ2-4,TGTGCCAGCAGTTTCCGAACCATAGACAGGGGAAACATTCAGTACTTC,CASSFRTIDRGNIQYF
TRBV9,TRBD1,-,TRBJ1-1,TGTGCCAGCAGCCCCAGACAGGCAGGGGGCACTGAAGCTTTCTTT,CASSPRQAGGTEAFF
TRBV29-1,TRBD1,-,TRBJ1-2,TGCAGCGTTATACAGGGGGGGGCCTATGGCTACACCTTC,CSVIQGGAYGYTF
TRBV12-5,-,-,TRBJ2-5,TGTGCTAGTGGGCCAGGGCGCCGGGAGACCCAGTACTTC,CASGPGRRETQYF
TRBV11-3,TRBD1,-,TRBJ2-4,TGTGCCAGCAGCTTAGAAGGGGGCTACAACATTCAGTACTTC,CASSLEGGYNIQYF
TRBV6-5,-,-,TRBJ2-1,TGTGCCAGCAGGCGGCCCTCCTCCTTAGCGGAGCAGTTCTTC,CASRRPSSLAEQFF
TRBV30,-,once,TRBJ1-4,TGTGCCTGGAGTGTTGGTCAGACTAATGAAAAACTGTTTTTT,CAWSVGQTNEKLFF
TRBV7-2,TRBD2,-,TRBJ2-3,TGTGCCAGCAGCTTATCTCTAGCGGGGGCCGGCACAGATACGCAGTATTTT,CASSLSLAGAGTDTQYF
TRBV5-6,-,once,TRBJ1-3,TGTGCCAGCAGCTTGTCGGTGAGACGGAGCTCTGGAAACACCATATATTTT,CASSLSVRRSSGNTIYF
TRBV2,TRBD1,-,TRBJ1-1,TGTGCCAGCAGTGAAACGGGGACAGTTGGTAGCACTGAAGCTTTCTTT,CASSETGTVGSTEAFF
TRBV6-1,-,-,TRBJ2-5,TGTGCCAGCAGTGCAGGACAGCAAGAGACCCAGTACTTC,CASSAGQQETQYF
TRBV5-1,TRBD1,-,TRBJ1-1,TGCGCCAGCAGCTTGGAGACAGGGGGCGCGGACACTGAAGCTTTCTTT,CASSLETGGADTEAFF
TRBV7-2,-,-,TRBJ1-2,TGTGCCAGCAGCCCCGGACACCCTACTATGAGCTATGGCTACACCTTC,CASSPGHPTMSYGYTF
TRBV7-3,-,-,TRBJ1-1,TGTGCCAGCAGCCCTGCCAGGGATACTGAAGCTTTCTTT,CASSPARDTEAFF
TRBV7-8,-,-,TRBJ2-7,TGTGCCAGCAGCTTAATCGGTTACGAGCAGTACTTC,CASSLIGYEQYF
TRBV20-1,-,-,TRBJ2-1,TGCAGTGCTGCGGGACACAATGAGCAGTTCTTC,CSAAGHNEQFF
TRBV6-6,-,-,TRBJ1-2,TGTGCCAGCAGTTTATACAGGGAAGCGGGGTATGGCTACACCTTC,CASSLYREAGYGYTF
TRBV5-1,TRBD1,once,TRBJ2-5,TGCGCCAGCAGCCGCGACAGGGGGCTTCTGTTTGAGGAGACCCAGTACTTC,CASSRDRGLLFEETQYF
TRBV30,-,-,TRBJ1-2,TGTGCCTGGAGTGTATCAGGATTGGGCGGCTACACCTTC,CAWSVSGLGGYTF